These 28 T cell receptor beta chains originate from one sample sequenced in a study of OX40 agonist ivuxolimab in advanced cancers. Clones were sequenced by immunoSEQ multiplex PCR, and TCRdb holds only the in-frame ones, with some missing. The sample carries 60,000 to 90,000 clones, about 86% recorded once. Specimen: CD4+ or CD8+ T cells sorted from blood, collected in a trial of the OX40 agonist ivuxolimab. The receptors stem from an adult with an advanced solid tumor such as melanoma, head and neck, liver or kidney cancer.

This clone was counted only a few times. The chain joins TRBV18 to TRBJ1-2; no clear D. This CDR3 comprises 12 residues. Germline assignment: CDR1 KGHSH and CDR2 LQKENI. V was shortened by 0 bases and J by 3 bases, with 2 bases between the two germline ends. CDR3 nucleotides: TGTGCCAGCTCACCACCCGACTATGGCTACACCTTC. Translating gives CASSPPDYGYTF.

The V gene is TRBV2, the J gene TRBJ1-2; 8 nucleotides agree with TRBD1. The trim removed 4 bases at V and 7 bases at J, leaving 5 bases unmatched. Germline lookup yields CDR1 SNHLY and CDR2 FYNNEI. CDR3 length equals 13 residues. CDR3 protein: CASSVGQGSGYTF. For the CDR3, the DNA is TGTGCCAGCAGTGTTGGACAGGGATCTGGCTACACCTTC.

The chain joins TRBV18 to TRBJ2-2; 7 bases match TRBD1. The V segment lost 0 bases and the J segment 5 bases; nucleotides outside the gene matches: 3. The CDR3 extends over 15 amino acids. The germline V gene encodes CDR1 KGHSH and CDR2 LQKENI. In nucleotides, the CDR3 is TGTGCCAGCTCACCACCACAGGGGTATACCGGGGAGCTGTTTTTT. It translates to CASSPPQGYTGELFF.

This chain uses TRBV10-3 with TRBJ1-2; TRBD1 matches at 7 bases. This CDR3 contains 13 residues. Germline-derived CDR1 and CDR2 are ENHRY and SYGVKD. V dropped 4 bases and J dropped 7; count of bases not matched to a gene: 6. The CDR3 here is CAISGQGEVGYTF. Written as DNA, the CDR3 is TGTGCCATCAGTGGACAGGGAGAGGTTGGCTACACCTTC.

CDR3 in DNA: TGTGCCAGCAGCTCCGGGACAGGGAAGGAGACCCAGTACTTC. It specifies CASSSGTGKETQYF. V gene TRBV5-4 combines with J gene TRBJ2-5, with 9 bases lining up with TRBD1. Losses at the gene ends were 3 bases for V and 5 bases for J; bases not matched to a gene: 5. Looked up from germline, CDR1 is SGHNT and CDR2 is YYREEE (reference sequence). The CDR3 runs 14 residues.

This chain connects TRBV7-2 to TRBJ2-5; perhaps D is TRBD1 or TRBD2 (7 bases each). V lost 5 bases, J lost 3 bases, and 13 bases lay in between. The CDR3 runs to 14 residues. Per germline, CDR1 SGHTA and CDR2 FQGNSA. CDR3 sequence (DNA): TGTGCCAGCAGCCCCCAGGGGGGGAAAGAGACCCAGTACTTC. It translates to CASSPQGGKETQYF.

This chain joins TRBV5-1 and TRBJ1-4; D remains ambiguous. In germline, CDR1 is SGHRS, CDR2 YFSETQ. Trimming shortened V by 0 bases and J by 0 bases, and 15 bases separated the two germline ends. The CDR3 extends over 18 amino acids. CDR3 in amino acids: CASSLATQPFPTNEKLFF. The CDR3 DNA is TGCGCCAGCAGCTTGGCCACACAGCCATTTCCAACTAATGAAAAACTGTTTTTT.

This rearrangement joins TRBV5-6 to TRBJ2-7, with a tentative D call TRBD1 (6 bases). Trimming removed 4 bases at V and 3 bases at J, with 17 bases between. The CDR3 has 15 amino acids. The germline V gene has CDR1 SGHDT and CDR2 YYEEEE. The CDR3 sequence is CASSKQGVRFYEQYF. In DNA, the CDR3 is TGTGCCAGCAGCAAACAGGGAGTTAGGTTCTACGAGCAGTACTTC.

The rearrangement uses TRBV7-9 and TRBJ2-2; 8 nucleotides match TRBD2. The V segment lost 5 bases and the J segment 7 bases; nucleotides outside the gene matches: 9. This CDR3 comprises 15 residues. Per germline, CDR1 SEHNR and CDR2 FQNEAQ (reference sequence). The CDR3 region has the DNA TGTGCCAGCAGCGCTAGCGGGTCCTTTTTCGGGGAGCTGTTTTTT. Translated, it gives CASSASGSFFGELFF. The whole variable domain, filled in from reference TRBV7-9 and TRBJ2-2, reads DTGVSQNPRHKITKRGQNVTFRCDPISEHNRLYWYRQTLGQGPEFLTYFQNEAQLEKSRLLSDRFSAERPKGSFSTLEIQRTEQGDSAMYLCASSASGSFFGELFFGEGSRLTVL.

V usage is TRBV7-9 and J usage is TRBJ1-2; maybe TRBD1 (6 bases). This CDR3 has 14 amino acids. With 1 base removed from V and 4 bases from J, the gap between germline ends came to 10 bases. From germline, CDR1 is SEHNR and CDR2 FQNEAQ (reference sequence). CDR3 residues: CASSLDGQLYGYTF. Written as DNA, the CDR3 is TGTGCCAGCAGCTTAGATGGACAGCTCTATGGCTACACCTTC.

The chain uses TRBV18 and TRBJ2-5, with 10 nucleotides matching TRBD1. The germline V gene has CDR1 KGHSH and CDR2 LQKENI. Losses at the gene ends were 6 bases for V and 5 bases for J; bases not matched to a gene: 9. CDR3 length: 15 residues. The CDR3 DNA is TGTGCCAGCTCCCCAACTCGGGGACAGGGGGAGACCCAGTACTTC. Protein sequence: CASSPTRGQGETQYF. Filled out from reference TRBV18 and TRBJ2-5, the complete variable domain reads NAGVMQNPRHLVRRRGQEARLRCSPMKGHSHVYWYRQLPEEGLKFMVYLQKENIIDESGMPKERFSAEFPKEGPSILRIQQVVRGDSAAYFCASSPTRGQGETQYFGPGTRLLVL.

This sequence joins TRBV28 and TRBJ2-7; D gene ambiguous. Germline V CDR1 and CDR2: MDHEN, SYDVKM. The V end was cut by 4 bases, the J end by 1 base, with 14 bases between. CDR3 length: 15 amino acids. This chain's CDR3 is CASSSSATPSYEQYF. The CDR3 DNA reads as TGTGCCAGCAGTTCCTCTGCTACACCGTCCTACGAGCAGTACTTC. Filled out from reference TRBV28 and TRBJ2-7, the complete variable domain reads DVKVTQSSRYLVKRTGEKVFLECVQDMDHENMFWYRQDPGLGLRLIYFSYDVKMKEKGDIPEGYSVSREKKERFSLILESASTNQTSMYLCASSSSATPSYEQYFGPGTRLTVT.

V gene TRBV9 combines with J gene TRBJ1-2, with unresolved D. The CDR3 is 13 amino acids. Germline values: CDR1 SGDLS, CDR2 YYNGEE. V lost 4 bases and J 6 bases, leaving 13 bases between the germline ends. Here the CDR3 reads CASSPGLLNGYTF. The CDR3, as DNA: TGTGCCAGCAGCCCTGGGCTCCTGAATGGCTACACCTTC.

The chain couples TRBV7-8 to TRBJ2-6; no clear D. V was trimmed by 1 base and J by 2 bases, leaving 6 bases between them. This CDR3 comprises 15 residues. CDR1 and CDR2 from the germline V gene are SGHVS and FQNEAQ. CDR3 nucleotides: TGTGCCAGCAGCTTAGACGAAACTGGGGCCAACGTCCTGACTTTC. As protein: CASSLDETGANVLTF.

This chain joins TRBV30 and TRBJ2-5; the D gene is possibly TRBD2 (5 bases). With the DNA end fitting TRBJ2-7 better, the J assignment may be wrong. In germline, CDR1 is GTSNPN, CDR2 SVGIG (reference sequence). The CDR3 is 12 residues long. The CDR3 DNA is TGTGCCTCGGGAAGAAATCCCTACGAGCAGTACTTC. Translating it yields CASGRNPYEQYF.

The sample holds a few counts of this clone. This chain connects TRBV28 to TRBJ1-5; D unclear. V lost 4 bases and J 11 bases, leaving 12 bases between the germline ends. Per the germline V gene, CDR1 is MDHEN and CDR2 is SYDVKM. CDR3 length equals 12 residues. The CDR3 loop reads CASSSNPPAQHF. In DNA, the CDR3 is TGTGCCAGCAGTTCCAACCCACCGGCCCAGCATTTT.

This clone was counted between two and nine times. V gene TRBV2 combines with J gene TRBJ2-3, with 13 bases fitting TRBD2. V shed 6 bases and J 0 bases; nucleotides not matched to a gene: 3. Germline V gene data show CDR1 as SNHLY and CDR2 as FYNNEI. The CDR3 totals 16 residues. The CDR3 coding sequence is TGTGCCAGCAGGAGGACTAGCGGGGGCAGCACAGATACGCAGTATTTT. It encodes CASRRTSGGSTDTQYF.

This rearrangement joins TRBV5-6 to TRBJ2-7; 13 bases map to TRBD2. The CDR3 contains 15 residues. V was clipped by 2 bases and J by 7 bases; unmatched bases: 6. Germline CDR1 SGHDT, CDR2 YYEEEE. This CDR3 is CASSFGLAGAEEQYF. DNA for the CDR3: TGTGCCAGCAGCTTTGGACTAGCGGGAGCGGAAGAGCAGTACTTC.

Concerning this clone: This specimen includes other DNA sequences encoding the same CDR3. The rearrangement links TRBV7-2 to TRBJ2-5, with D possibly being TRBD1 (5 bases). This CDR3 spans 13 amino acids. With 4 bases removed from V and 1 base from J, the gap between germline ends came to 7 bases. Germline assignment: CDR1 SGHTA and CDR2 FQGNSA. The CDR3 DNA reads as TGTGCCAGCAGCTCCGACAGCCAAGAGACCCAGTACTTC. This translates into CASSSDSQETQYF. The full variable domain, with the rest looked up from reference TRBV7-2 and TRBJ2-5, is GAGVSQSPSNKVTEKGKDVELRCDPISGHTALYWYRQSLGQGLEFLIYFQGNSAPDKSGLPSDRFSAERTGGSVSTLTIQRTQQEDSAVYLCASSSDSQETQYFGPGTRLLVL.

CDR3 DNA sequence: TGTGCCAGCAGGGAGACTAGCGGGAAGACGTTCTTC. The encoded protein is CASRETSGKTFF. The V gene is TRBV2, the J gene TRBJ2-1; 11 bases match TRBD2. This CDR3 has 12 amino acids. The ends lost 6 bases at V and 15 bases at J; junction bases unmatched: 7. CDR1 is SNHLY and CDR2 is FYNNEI in the germline V gene.

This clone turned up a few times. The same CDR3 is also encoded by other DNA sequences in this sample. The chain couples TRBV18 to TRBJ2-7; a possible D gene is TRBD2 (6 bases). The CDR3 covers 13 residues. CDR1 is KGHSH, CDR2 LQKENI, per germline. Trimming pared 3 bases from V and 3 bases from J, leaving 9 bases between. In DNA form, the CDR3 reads TGTGCCAGCTCACCGGGACTCGGCTACGAGCAGTACTTC. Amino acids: CASSPGLGYEQYF.

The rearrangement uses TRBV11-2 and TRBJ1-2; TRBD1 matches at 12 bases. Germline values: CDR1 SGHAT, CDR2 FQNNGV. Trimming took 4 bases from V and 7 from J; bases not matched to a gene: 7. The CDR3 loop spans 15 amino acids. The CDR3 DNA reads TGTGCCAGCAGCTCGCCGGGACAGGGGGCTCGTGGCTACACCTTC. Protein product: CASSSPGQGARGYTF.

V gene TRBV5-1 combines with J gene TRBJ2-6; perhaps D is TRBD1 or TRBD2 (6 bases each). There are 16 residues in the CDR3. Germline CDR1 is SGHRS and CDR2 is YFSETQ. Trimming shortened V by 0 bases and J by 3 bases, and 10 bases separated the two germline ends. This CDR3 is CASSLAGGSGANVLTF. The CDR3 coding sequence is TGCGCCAGCAGCTTGGCCGGGGGCAGTGGGGCCAACGTCCTGACTTTC.

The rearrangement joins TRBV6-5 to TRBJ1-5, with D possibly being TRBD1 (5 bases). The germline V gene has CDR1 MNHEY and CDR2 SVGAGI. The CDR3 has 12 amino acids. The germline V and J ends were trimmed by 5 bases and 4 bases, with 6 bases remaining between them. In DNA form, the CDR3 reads TGTGCCAGCAGTCAGGGAAATCAGCCCCAGCATTTT. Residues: CASSQGNQPQHF.

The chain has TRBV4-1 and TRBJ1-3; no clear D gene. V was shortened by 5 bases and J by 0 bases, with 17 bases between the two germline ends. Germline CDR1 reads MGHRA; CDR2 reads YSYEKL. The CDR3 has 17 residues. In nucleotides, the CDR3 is TGCGCCAGCAGCTCAGTCCGGGCCCCGAGCTCTGGAAACACCATATATTTT. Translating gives CASSSVRAPSSGNTIYF.

CDR3 sequence: CAWSFPTGGQPQHF. CDR3 DNA sequence: TGTGCCTGGAGTTTTCCTACTGGGGGTCAGCCCCAGCATTTT. This chain joins TRBV30 and TRBJ1-5; tentative D call: TRBD1 (5 bases). V was trimmed by 2 bases and J by 6 bases, leaving 14 bases between them. The germline gives CDR1 GTSNPN, CDR2 SVGIG (reference sequence). The CDR3 spans 14 residues.

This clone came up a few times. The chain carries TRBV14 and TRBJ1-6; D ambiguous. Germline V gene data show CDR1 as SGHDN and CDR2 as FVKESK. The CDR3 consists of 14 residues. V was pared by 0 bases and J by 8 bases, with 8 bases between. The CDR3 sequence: CASSQDQRYSPLHF. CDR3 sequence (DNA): TGTGCCAGCAGCCAAGACCAGCGTTATTCACCCCTCCACTTT.

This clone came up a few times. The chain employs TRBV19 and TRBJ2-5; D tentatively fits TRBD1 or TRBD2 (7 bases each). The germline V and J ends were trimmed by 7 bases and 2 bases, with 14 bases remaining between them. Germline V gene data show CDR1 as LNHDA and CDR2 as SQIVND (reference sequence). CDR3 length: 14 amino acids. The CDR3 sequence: CASTFQGGQETQYF. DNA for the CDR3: TGTGCCAGTACCTTCCAGGGGGGGCAAGAGACCCAGTACTTC. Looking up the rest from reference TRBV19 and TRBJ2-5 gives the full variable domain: DGGITQSPKYLFRKEGQNVTLSCEQNLNHDAMYWYRQDPGQGLRLIYYSQIVNDFQKGDIAEGYSVSREKKESFPLTVTSAQKNPTAFYLCASTFQGGQETQYFGPGTRLLVL.